This is a list of T cell receptor beta chains from one sample in a study of CD8+ T cells in alopecia areata. Profiling relied on immunoSEQ multiplex PCR, and the TCRdb table lists in-frame clones only, not all of them. The data contain about 210,000 clones, around 57% of them seen just once; the ten biggest clones take up 1.6%. The starting material was CD4+ T cells sorted from blood, obtained at week 4, from a patient treated with tofacitinib. The receptors were gathered from a human donor with alopecia areata. Both conserved end residues are part of each CDR3. D genes are given only for firm matches. The listing skips clone size in some rows; elsewhere it reads once, few, many or a size class.

TRBV19	-	few	TRBJ1-5	CASSPGRINQPQHF	TGTGCCAGTAGCCCCGGGCGAATCAATCAGCCCCAGCATTTT
TRBV9	TRBD1	-	TRBJ1-6	CASSVEVGTDSPLHF	TGTGCCAGCAGCGTAGAGGTAGGGACAGATTCACCCCTCCACTTT
TRBV6-1	TRBD1	-	TRBJ2-3	CASSFGQDSDTQYF	TGTGCCAGCAGTTTTGGACAGGATTCAGATACGCAGTATTTT
TRBV29-1	TRBD2	many	TRBJ2-3	CSVEGLAGVSTDTQYF	TGCAGCGTTGAGGGGCTAGCGGGGGTTTCCACAGATACGCAGTATTTT
TRBV7-2	TRBD1	-	TRBJ1-1	CASSRRQGNEAFF	TGTGCCAGCAGCCGTCGACAGGGTAATGAAGCTTTCTTT
TRBV5-1	-	-	TRBJ2-1	CASSLARGEQFF	TGCGCCAGCAGCTTGGCTAGGGGAGAGCAGTTCTTC
TRBV30	-	few	TRBJ2-6	CAWSKTSGANVLTF	TGTGCCTGGAGTAAGACCTCTGGGGCCAACGTCCTGACTTTC
TRBV4-3	-	once	TRBJ2-2	CASSQRGLNTGELFF	TGCGCCAGCAGCCAAAGGGGACTTAACACCGGGGAGCTGTTTTTT
TRBV9	-	few	TRBJ2-3	CASSSDTDTQYF	TGTGCCAGCAGCTCTGACACAGATACGCAGTATTTT
TRBV6-1	-	few	TRBJ2-7	CASSVGGPYEQYF	TGTGCCAGCAGTGTCGGTGGGCCCTACGAGCAGTACTTC
TRBV27	TRBD1	few	TRBJ1-6	CASSFETGGSPLHF	TGTGCCAGCAGTTTCGAGACAGGGGGTTCACCCCTCCACTTT
TRBV9	-	-	TRBJ2-7	CASSVAGDQTYEQYF	TGTGCCAGCAGCGTAGCCGGGGACCAAACCTACGAGCAGTACTTC
TRBV6-4	-	-	TRBJ2-3	CASSAGAYGDTQYF	TGTGCCAGCAGTGCTGGGGCGTACGGGGATACGCAGTATTTT
TRBV29-1	-	few	TRBJ2-5	CSVVKLQETQYF	TGCAGCGTTGTGAAGCTACAAGAGACCCAGTACTTC
TRBV6-5	-	many	TRBJ1-2	CASSSRPPANGYTF	TGTGCCAGCAGTTCTCGCCCGCCAGCAAATGGCTACACCTTC
TRBV23-1	-	-	TRBJ2-1	CASSRGLRDNEQFF	TGCGCCAGCAGCAGGGGTTTAAGGGACAATGAGCAGTTCTTC
TRBV5-1	-	-	TRBJ1-1	CASRVQGNEAFF	TGCGCCAGCAGAGTGCAGGGTAATGAAGCTTTCTTT
TRBV29-1	TRBD1	-	TRBJ2-3	CSVEEQGAVRLRDTDTQYF	TGCAGCGTTGAGGAACAGGGGGCGGTTAGGTTGCGGGACACAGATACGCAGTATTTT
TRBV30	-	-	TRBJ1-2	CAWFSHSRGYTF	TGTGCCTGGTTCTCCCACTCACGTGGCTACACCTTC
TRBV19	-	few	TRBJ2-3	CASRGQSRTDTQYF	TGTGCCAGTAGAGGACAGAGTCGCACAGATACGCAGTATTTT
TRBV21-1	-	many	TRBJ2-7	CASNSDGSWTSGSYEQYF	TGTGCCAGCAACTCCGATGGCTCGTGGACTAGCGGTTCCTACGAGCAGTACTTC
TRBV19	-	few	TRBJ1-2	CASSTRTLGTF	TGTGCCAGTAGTACGCGGACGCTGGGCACCTTC
TRBV5-6	-	few	TRBJ1-2	CASSLRGYGYTF	TGTGCCAGCAGCTTACGGGGCTATGGCTACACCTTC
TRBV5-1	-	-	TRBJ1-6	CASSLEAGRHSPLHF	TGCGCCAGCAGCTTGGAGGCAGGCAGGCATTCACCCCTCCACTTT
TRBV7-2	TRBD1	few	TRBJ1-5	CASSQDRGAPQHF	TGTGCCAGCAGCCAGGACAGGGGCGCTCCCCAGCATTTT
TRBV5-1	-	few	TRBJ2-6	CASSSHPGANVLTF	TGCGCCAGCAGCTCCCATCCTGGGGCCAACGTCCTGACTTTC